The sequence of this TCR beta chain was determined in a study of shared clonotypes between healthy human individuals. Points from the study as a whole: Represented diversity, genetic and exposure-history alike, was limited by few donors.

Sequenced by immunoSEQ multiplex PCR; TCRdb stores in-frame clones only, minus some. The table has 2 million or so clones, roughly 96% seen once. Concerning this clone itself: The target antigen is unknown.

The sequenced sample was naive CD4+ T cells sorted from blood. Regarding subset: CD45RA+ positively selected. The sequence came from a man in his late teens or twenties in good health.

DNA for the CDR3: TGTGCCAGCAGCTTAGTACAGGGGTCCGGGGGCTATGGCTACACCTTC. This translates into CASSLVQGSGGYGYTF. J is TRBJ1-2 and V is TRBV7-2; the match to TRBD1 covers 7 bases. J was trimmed by 4 bases and V by 1 base; bases with no gene match: 9. The germline V gene has CDR1 SGHTA and CDR2 FQGNSA. This CDR3 region has 16 residues.